This is a list of T cell receptor beta chains from one sample in a study of T cell repertoires in cytomegalovirus infection. TCRdb processed the reads anew with MiXCR; each CDR3 protein has one entry. The data hold approximately 350,000 distinct CDR3 sequences, with just under 35% observed a single time. Antigen specificity for these receptors is unknown. Material: cultured PBMCs, obtained from culture after CMV antigen stimulation. Receptors were obtained from a human donor in good health (CMV status not recorded). Some clones in this sample may be carry-over from other donors' samples. Both conserved end residues are part of each CDR3. A D gene is named only where the DNA matches it firmly. Some rows mark clone size as missing; the rest say once, few, many or name a class of expanded clone.

>.|15|.|TRBJ1-3|TRBV6-5
CASSPQRLYGNTIYF
TGTGCCAGCAGTCCGCAGAGGCTATATGGAAACACCATATATTTT
>once|13|TRBD1|TRBJ2-1|TRBV18
CASSRDRGSEQFF
TGTGCCAGCTCCAGGGACAGGGGGAGTGAGCAGTTCTTC
>.|16|.|TRBJ1-3|TRBV4-1
CASSQVAGTSGNTIYF
TGCGCCAGCAGCCAAGTTGCCGGGACCTCTGGAAACACCATATATTTT
>few|17|.|TRBJ1-2|TRBV11-3
CASSPGERDLTPYGYTF
TGTGCCAGCAGCCCAGGCGAGAGGGACCTAACTCCCTATGGCTACACCTTC
>.|14|.|TRBJ2-1|TRBV19
CASSRSSSYNEQFF
TGTGCCAGTAGTAGATCTAGCTCCTACAATGAGCAGTTCTTC
>.|15|.|TRBJ1-5|TRBV19
CASSTTDSSNQPQHF
TGTGCCAGTAGTACGACGGACAGTAGCAATCAGCCCCAGCATTTT
>.|13|.|TRBJ1-2|TRBV12-3/TRBV12-4
CASSRTANYGYTF
TGTGCCAGCAGCCGGACAGCTAACTATGGCTACACCTTC
>.|11|TRBD2|TRBJ2-5|TRBV12-3/TRBV12-4
CASSLGGRQYF
TGTGCCAGCAGTTTAGGCGGGAGACAGTACTTC
>.|14|.|TRBJ1-1|TRBV12-3/TRBV12-4
CASSLMTVNTEAFF
TGTGCCAGCAGTTTAATGACAGTTAACACTGAAGCTTTCTTT
>.|13|.|TRBJ2-1|TRBV6-4
CASSADLYNEQFF
TGTGCCAGCAGTGCGGACTTATACAATGAGCAGTTCTTC
>.|15|TRBD1|TRBJ1-4|TRBV28
CASSLSGQGNEKLFF
TGTGCCAGCAGTTTATCGGGACAGGGAAATGAAAAACTGTTTTTT
>once|16|.|TRBJ1-4|TRBV5-1
CASSRQSDPLGEKLFF
TGCGCCAGCAGCCGACAATCGGACCCACTGGGTGAAAAACTGTTTTTT
>few|13|.|TRBJ2-7|TRBV6-2/TRBV6-3
CASSFQGNYEQYF
TGTGCCAGCAGTTTTCAGGGGAACTACGAGCAGTACTTC
>.|15|TRBD1|TRBJ2-7|TRBV13
CTSTIGDRLPYEQYF
TGTACCAGCACAATTGGGGACAGACTCCCCTACGAGCAGTACTTC
>few|15|TRBD2|TRBJ2-1|TRBV12-3/TRBV12-4
CASRVTGTSEGEQFF
TGTGCCAGCAGAGTTACCGGGACTAGCGAGGGTGAGCAGTTCTTC
>few|14|.|TRBJ1-4|TRBV28
CASSSRQLNEKLFF
TGTGCCAGCAGTTCACGGCAACTAAATGAAAAACTGTTTTTT
>many|17|.|TRBJ2-2|TRBV7-3
CASSLSREVAGHGELFF
TGTGCCAGCAGCTTAAGTCGCGAGGTAGCCGGTCACGGGGAGCTGTTTTTT
>few|18|.|TRBJ2-1|TRBV7-9
CASSPGRNLATFYNEQFF
TGTGCCAGCAGCCCCGGACGGAACCTAGCGACCTTCTACAATGAGCAGTTCTTC
>.|15|.|TRBJ2-5|TRBV14
CASSQGAGPQETQYF
TGTGCCAGCAGCCAAGGGGCGGGTCCCCAAGAGACCCAGTACTTC
>.|13|.|TRBJ1-2|TRBV7-2
CASSSGRSYGYTF
TGTGCCAGCAGCTCGGGACGGTCTTATGGCTACACCTTC
>.|15|.|TRBJ1-5|TRBV19
CASTYGSYSNQPQHF
TGTGCCAGTACATACGGGAGTTATAGCAATCAGCCCCAGCATTTT